This T cell receptor beta chain was identified during a study of HIV-infected patients and healthy controls. No cell fractionation was done, so the repertoire covers all unsorted peripheral blood T cells. This clonotype has only a few counts. cDNA was made from about 480 ng RNA using alpha and beta constant primers. Using multiplexing indices, alpha and beta chain libraries were generated apart by chain-specific third strand synthesis. TCRdb used MiXCR to reprocess the 5' RACE reads, holding one entry per CDR3 protein. The repertoire has about 9,600 distinct CDR3 sequences, 7% to 7.5% of them found once; the top ten carry around 34%. Sequenced material: blood, taken before antiretroviral therapy. The sequence came from an adult with HIV infection.

DNA of the CDR3: TGTGCCACCAGTGATTTACCCGGGACGAACACTGAAGCTTTCTTT. Protein: CATSDLPGTNTEAFF. V and J are TRBV24-1 and TRBJ1-1; tentatively, D is TRBD1 (5 bases). Per germline, CDR1 KGHDR and CDR2 SFDVKD. CDR3 length: 15 residues. V was pared by 1 base and J by 1 base, with 9 bases between.